These 29 T cell receptor beta chains were all obtained from the same sample, sequenced in a study of blood T cell repertoires in COVID-19. Assay: immunoSEQ multiplex PCR; the TCRdb copy retains only in-frame clones and omits some. Among about 230,000 clones listed, more than 75% were seen once. Sequencing was done on a sample of peripheral blood. The receptors originated from a man in his forties or fifties with COVID-19, enrolled during active disease.

This clone was counted once. The genes are TRBV7-2 and TRBJ2-1; possibly TRBD2 for D (5 bases). Trimming removed 2 bases from V and 0 bases from J, with 17 bases in between. The germline gives CDR1 SGHTA, CDR2 FQGNSA. The CDR3 is 18 residues long. CDR3 bases: TGTGCCAGCAGCTTATTATGGGGAGCCCAAAGCTCCTACAATGAGCAGTTCTTC. It encodes CASSLLWGAQSSYNEQFF.

The chain is built from TRBV4-1 and TRBJ1-5, with no clear D. This CDR3 is built from 14 residues. Germline CDR1 MGHRA, CDR2 YSYEKL. V was pared by 0 bases and J by 5 bases, with 8 bases between. CDR3 sequence reads: CASSQDMDYQPQHF. CDR3 coding DNA: TGCGCCAGCAGCCAAGATATGGACTATCAGCCCCAGCATTTT.

This clone was counted between two and nine times. The chain combines TRBV27 with TRBJ1-4, with D unclear. V was cut by 4 bases and J by 8 bases, with 11 bases left in between. The CDR3 consists of 13 residues. Germline V gives CDR1 MNHEY, CDR2 SMNVEV (reference sequence). This CDR3 is CASSWREGEKLFF. In DNA form, the CDR3 reads TGTGCCAGCAGTTGGAGGGAAGGGGAAAAACTGTTTTTT.

This clone was detected a few times. The genes are TRBV18 and TRBJ1-6, with a weak D call TRBD1 (6 bases). The V end lost 5 bases, the J end lost 5 bases, and 13 bases lay between the germline ends. CDR1 and CDR2 (germline): KGHSH, LQKENI. The length of the CDR3 is 15 residues. The DNA for the CDR3 is TGTGCCAGCTCAACGGGACAACCGGATAATTCACCCCTCCACTTT. Residues: CASSTGQPDNSPLHF. The full variable domain, rest sourced from reference TRBV18 and TRBJ1-6, is NAGVMQNPRHLVRRRGQEARLRCSPMKGHSHVYWYRQLPEEGLKFMVYLQKENIIDESGMPKERFSAEFPKEGPSILRIQQVVRGDSAAYFCASSTGQPDNSPLHFGNGTRLTVT.

The gene calls are TRBV30 and TRBJ1-5, with D uncertain. The germline V gene has CDR1 GTSNPN and CDR2 SVGIG (reference sequence). V lost 4 bases and J lost 4, with 14 bases in between. This CDR3 region has 14 residues. Written as DNA, the CDR3 is TGTGCCTGGAAGCACAGTCCGGGAAATCAGCCCCAGCATTTT. Its translation: CAWKHSPGNQPQHF.

The chain couples TRBV7-2 to TRBJ1-2, with D possibly matching TRBD1 (5 bases). The CDR3 runs to 15 residues. From germline, CDR1 is SGHTA and CDR2 FQGNSA. V lost 5 bases and J lost 0, with 13 bases in between. CDR3 bases: TGTGCCAGCAGCCCGGGCCCAGGGCCTAACTATGGCTACACCTTC. This encodes CASSPGPGPNYGYTF.

V usage is TRBV7-2 and J usage is TRBJ2-5, with unresolved D. The CDR3 length is 13 residues. Trimming shortened V by 3 bases and J by 5 bases, and 10 bases separated the two germline ends. Germline-derived CDR1 and CDR2 are SGHTA and FQGNSA. CDR3 region: CASSFGPSETQYF. The CDR3 coding sequence is TGTGCCAGCAGCTTCGGTCCTTCGGAGACCCAGTACTTC.

This chain connects TRBV6-5 to TRBJ1-1, with 8 bases matching TRBD1. Losses at the gene ends were 0 bases for V and 3 bases for J; bases not matched to a gene: 3. The CDR3 runs 15 residues. From germline, CDR1 is MNHEY and CDR2 SVGAGI. The DNA for the CDR3 is TGTGCCAGCAGTTACTCGGACAGGGCGGACACTGAAGCTTTCTTT. It codes for CASSYSDRADTEAFF.

The genes are TRBV25-1 and TRBJ2-1; 9 bases map to TRBD2. Unmatched junction bases numbered 7, after V lost 1 base and J lost 6 bases. Germline CDR1 MGHDK, CDR2 SYGVNS. The CDR3 has 16 amino acids. The DNA of the CDR3 is TGTGCCAGCAGTGAATTTACTAGCGGGCCAACCAATGAGCAGTTCTTC. Translation: CASSEFTSGPTNEQFF.

This sequence joins TRBV5-4 and TRBJ2-7; TRBD2 matches at 7 bases. V shed 0 bases and J 1 base; nucleotides not matched to a gene: 4. The CDR3 has 15 residues. Germline-derived CDR1 and CDR2 are SGHNT and YYREEE (reference sequence). The CDR3 sequence: CASSLGGGDSYEQYF. For the CDR3, the DNA is TGTGCCAGCAGCTTGGGGGGAGGGGATTCCTACGAGCAGTACTTC.

This clone was counted once. The chain recombines TRBV28 with TRBJ2-7, with a tentative D call TRBD1 (5 bases). The germline V gene has CDR1 MDHEN and CDR2 SYDVKM. V lost 7 bases, J lost 1 base, and 14 bases lay in between. The CDR3 is 14 amino acids. The CDR3 DNA follows: TGTGCCAGCAATGCCCAGACAGATTCCTACGAGCAGTACTTC. This sequence encodes CASNAQTDSYEQYF.

The chain employs TRBV27 and TRBJ2-1; 14 positions agree with TRBD2. The CDR3 is 15 residues long. Looked up from germline, CDR1 is MNHEY and CDR2 is SMNVEV (reference sequence). V lost 6 bases and J lost 10; bases outside the gene matches: 8. CDR3 nucleotides: TGTGCCAGCAGCGTGGGACTAGCGGGGGAAGGGGAGCAGTTCTTC. Translation: CASSVGLAGEGEQFF.

This chain uses TRBV6-2 or TRBV6-3 with TRBJ2-1; D call uncertain. V lost 4 bases and J lost 9, with 7 bases in between. The V gene's germline CDR1 is MNHEY and CDR2 SVGEGT. CDR3 length: 11 amino acids. CDR3 in amino acids: CASSSKPEQFF. The DNA of the CDR3 is TGTGCCAGCAGTTCTAAACCTGAGCAGTTCTTC.

The sample holds a few counts of this clone. The rearrangement joins TRBV7-3 to TRBJ1-6; TRBD1 is a possible D gene (6 bases). Germline V gives CDR1 SGHTA, CDR2 FQGTGA. This CDR3 is built from 15 residues. Trimming pared 5 bases from V and 5 bases from J, leaving 13 bases between. The CDR3 nucleotides are TGTGCCAGCAGCGCACAGGGATTGCATAATTCACCCCTCCACTTT. Its protein product is CASSAQGLHNSPLHF.

This rearrangement joins TRBV20-1 to TRBJ2-3; 7 positions match TRBD1. The CDR3 sequence is 14 residues long. The trim removed 3 bases at V and 3 bases at J, leaving 6 bases unmatched. Germline V gives CDR1 DFQATT, CDR2 SNEGSKA (reference sequence). The CDR3 loop reads CSASRDSRTDTQYF. Written as DNA, the CDR3 is TGCAGTGCTAGTCGGGACAGTCGAACAGATACGCAGTATTTT.

The genes are TRBV28 and TRBJ2-5, with 10 bases identical to TRBD1. V trimming: 8 bases; J trimming: 1 base; junction bases outside the gene matches: 7. This CDR3 contains 15 residues. Germline CDR1 is MDHEN and CDR2 is SYDVKM. The CDR3 region has the DNA TGTGCCAGCGGCTGGACAGGGGGGGTCCAAGAGACCCAGTACTTC. This sequence encodes CASGWTGGVQETQYF.

The chain joins TRBV5-8 to TRBJ1-4; tentative D call: TRBD1 (5 bases). The germline CDR1 and CDR2 sequences are SGHTS and YDEGEE. V was cut by 3 bases and J by 8 bases, with 14 bases left in between. The CDR3 contains 14 residues. The CDR3 nucleotides read TGTGCCAGCAGCTGGACAACCATAGAGGAAAAACTGTTTTTT. Encoded protein: CASSWTTIEEKLFF.

The genes are TRBV12-3 or TRBV12-4 and TRBJ1-2; unclear D gene. The V gene lost 1 base and the J gene lost 5 bases, with 8 bases spanning the gap. CDR3 length: 13 amino acids. CDR3 coding DNA: TGTGCCAGCAGTTTAGATCAGGATTATGGCTACACCTTC. It is translated as CASSLDQDYGYTF.

The chain is built from TRBV9 and TRBJ2-5; 7 bases line up with TRBD1. This CDR3 comprises 15 residues. After removal of 2 bases from V and 4 bases from J, the junction contained 8 bases not matched to a gene. Germline V gene sequence: CDR1 SGDLS, CDR2 YYNGEE. The CDR3 region is CASSVEGAIGETQYF. In DNA form, the CDR3 reads TGTGCCAGCAGCGTTGAGGGGGCGATAGGAGAGACCCAGTACTTC.

In the case of this clone: Different DNA sequences within this sample yield the same CDR3. This sequence joins TRBV27 and TRBJ2-7; D might be TRBD1 (5 bases). The CDR3 contains 13 residues. Trimming left V 3 bases short and J 1 base short, with 7 bases between. Germline loops: CDR1 MNHEY, CDR2 SMNVEV (reference sequence). CDR3 residues: CASSFQGSYEQYF. For the CDR3, the DNA is TGTGCCAGCAGTTTTCAGGGATCCTACGAGCAGTACTTC.

V usage is TRBV29-1 and J usage is TRBJ1-5, with a tentative D call TRBD1 (5 bases). The CDR3 extends over 13 amino acids. Trimming took off 6 bases at V and 3 bases at J, with 12 bases between the two ends. Germline CDR1 reads SQVTM; CDR2 reads ANQGSEA. CDR3 in amino acids: CSVAGTPNQPQHF. The CDR3 DNA reads as TGCAGCGTCGCAGGGACTCCCAATCAGCCCCAGCATTTT. Combining the CDR3 with reference TRBV29-1 and TRBJ1-5 gives the whole variable domain SAVISQKPSRDICQRGTSLTIQCQVDSQVTMMFWYRQQPGQSLTLIATANQGSEATYESGFVIDKFPISRPNLTFSTLTVSNMSPEDSSIYLCSVAGTPNQPQHFGDGTRLSIL.

The chain carries TRBV7-3 and TRBJ2-1, with D possibly TRBD2 on 5 matching bases. Germline values: CDR1 SGHTA, CDR2 FQGTGA. The CDR3 is 13 amino acids. Trimming stripped 7 bases from V and 2 bases from J, with 9 bases between. The CDR3 protein is CASIGMTYNEQFF. The CDR3 DNA is TGTGCCAGCATCGGGATGACCTACAATGAGCAGTTCTTC.

The chain links TRBV6-6 to TRBJ2-1, with TRBD2 matching over 14 bases. The V gene's germline CDR1 is MNHNY and CDR2 SVGAGI (reference sequence). The CDR3 totals 16 residues. The V segment lost 6 bases and the J segment 7 bases; nucleotides outside the gene matches: 8. The CDR3 DNA reads TGTGCCAGCAGCCGACTAGGGACTAGCGGGAGTAATGAGCAGTTCTTC. Translating gives CASSRLGTSGSNEQFF.

The gene calls are TRBV6-4 and TRBJ1-1; D is uncertain. CDR3 length equals 14 residues. CDR1 is MRHNA, CDR2 SNTAGT, per germline. The ends were cut back, 4 bases at V and 4 bases at J, with 13 bases in the middle. In nucleotides, the CDR3 is TGTGCCAGCAGTGCCGAGACAAGCTCCACTGAAGCTTTCTTT. It encodes CASSAETSSTEAFF.

CDR3 in DNA: TGTGCCAGCAGCTCCGGGACAGACTATGGCTACACCTTC. Its translation: CASSSGTDYGYTF. This chain links TRBV7-2 with TRBJ1-2, with 7 bases aligning to TRBD1. The CDR3 covers 13 residues. Germline V gene lookup returns CDR1 SGHTA and CDR2 FQGNSA. V gave up 4 bases and J gave up 3 bases; unmatched junction bases: 2.

This chain uses TRBV30 with TRBJ1-2; TRBD1 might be the D (6 bases). The CDR3 length is 14 residues. Per the germline V gene, CDR1 is GTSNPN and CDR2 is SVGIG (reference sequence). V was cut by 3 bases and J by 0 bases, with 11 bases left in between. The chain's CDR3 is CAWRSWTANYGYTF. CDR3 in DNA: TGTGCCTGGAGATCATGGACAGCTAACTATGGCTACACCTTC.

V is TRBV10-2 and J is TRBJ1-6; D not resolved. V shed 0 bases and J shed 9 bases, with 9 bases lying between them. Germline V lookup: CDR1 WSHSY, CDR2 SAAADI. The CDR3 runs to 14 residues. CDR3 residues: CASSESTGGSPLHF. In DNA form, the CDR3 reads TGCGCCAGCAGTGAGTCAACCGGTGGTTCACCCCTCCACTTT.

The CDR3 sequence is CSVMDRGAMNTEAFF. The CDR3 DNA is TGCAGCGTGATGGACAGGGGGGCCATGAACACTGAAGCTTTCTTT. V gene TRBV29-1 combines with J gene TRBJ1-1; 10 bases fit TRBD1. The CDR3 covers 15 residues. V shed 6 bases, J shed 0 bases, and the junction held 7 bases outside the gene matches. Germline CDR1 is SQVTM and CDR2 is ANQGSEA.

This clone has a single count. This chain uses TRBV9 with TRBJ2-7, with 8 bases lining up with TRBD2. CDR1 and CDR2 from the germline V gene are SGDLS and YYNGEE. The CDR3 is 14 amino acids. Trimming took 0 bases from V and 7 from J; bases not matched to a gene: 6. The CDR3 spells CASSVVSGMGEQYF. In DNA, the CDR3 is TGTGCCAGCAGCGTAGTTAGCGGGATGGGTGAGCAGTACTTC.